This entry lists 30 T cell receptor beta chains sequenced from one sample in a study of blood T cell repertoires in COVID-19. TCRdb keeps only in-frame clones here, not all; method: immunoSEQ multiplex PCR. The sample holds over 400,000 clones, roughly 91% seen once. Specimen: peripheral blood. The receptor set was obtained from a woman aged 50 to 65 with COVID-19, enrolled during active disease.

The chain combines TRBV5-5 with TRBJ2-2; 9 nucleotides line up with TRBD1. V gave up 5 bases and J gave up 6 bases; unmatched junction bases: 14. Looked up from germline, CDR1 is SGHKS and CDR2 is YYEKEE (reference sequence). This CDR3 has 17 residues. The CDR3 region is CASSSEVQGADAGELFF. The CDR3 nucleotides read TGTGCCAGCAGTTCCGAAGTACAGGGGGCTGACGCCGGGGAGCTGTTTTTT.

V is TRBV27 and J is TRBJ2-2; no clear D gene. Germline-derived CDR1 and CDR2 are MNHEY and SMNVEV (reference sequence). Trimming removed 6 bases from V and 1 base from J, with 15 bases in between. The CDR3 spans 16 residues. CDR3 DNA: TGTGCCAGCAGACCCAGAATGAACCTGAACACCGGGGAGCTGTTTTTT. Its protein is CASRPRMNLNTGELFF.

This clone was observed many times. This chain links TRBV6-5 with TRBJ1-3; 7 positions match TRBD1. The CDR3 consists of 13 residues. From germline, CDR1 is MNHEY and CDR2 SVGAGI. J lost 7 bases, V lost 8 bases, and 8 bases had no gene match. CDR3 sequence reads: CASGSGQQNTIYF. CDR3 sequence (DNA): TGTGCCAGCGGCTCGGGACAGCAGAACACCATATATTTT.

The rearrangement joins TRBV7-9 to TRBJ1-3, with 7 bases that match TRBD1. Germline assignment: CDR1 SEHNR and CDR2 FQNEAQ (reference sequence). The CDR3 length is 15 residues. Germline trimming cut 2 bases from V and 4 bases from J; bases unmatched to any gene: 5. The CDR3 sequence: CASSLTGTVGNTIYF. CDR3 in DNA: TGTGCCAGCAGCTTAACCGGGACAGTAGGAAACACCATATATTTT. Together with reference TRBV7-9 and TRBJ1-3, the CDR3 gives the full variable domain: DTGVSQNPRHKITKRGQNVTFRCDPISEHNRLYWYRQTLGQGPEFLTYFQNEAQLEKSRLLSDRFSAERPKGSFSTLEIQRTEQGDSAMYLCASSLTGTVGNTIYFGEGSWLTVV.

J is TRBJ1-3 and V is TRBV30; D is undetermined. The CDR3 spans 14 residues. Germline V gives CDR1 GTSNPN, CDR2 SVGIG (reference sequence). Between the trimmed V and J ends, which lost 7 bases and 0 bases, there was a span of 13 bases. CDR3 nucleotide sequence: TGTGCCTTGAAGTCACTAAACTCTGGAAACACCATATATTTT. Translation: CALKSLNSGNTIYF.

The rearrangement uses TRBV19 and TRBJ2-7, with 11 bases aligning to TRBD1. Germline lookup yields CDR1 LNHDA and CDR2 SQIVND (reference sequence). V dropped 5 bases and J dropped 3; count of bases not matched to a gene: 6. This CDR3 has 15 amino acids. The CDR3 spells CASSYTGTGGYEQYF. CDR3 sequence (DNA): TGTGCCAGTAGTTACACCGGGACAGGGGGCTACGAGCAGTACTTC.

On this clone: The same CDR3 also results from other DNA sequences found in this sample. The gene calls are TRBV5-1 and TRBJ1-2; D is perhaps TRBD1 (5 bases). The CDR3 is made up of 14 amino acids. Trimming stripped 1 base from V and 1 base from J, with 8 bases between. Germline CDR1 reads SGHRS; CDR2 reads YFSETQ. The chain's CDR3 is CASSLTGVNYGYTF. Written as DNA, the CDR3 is TGCGCCAGCAGCTTGACAGGCGTTAACTATGGCTACACCTTC.

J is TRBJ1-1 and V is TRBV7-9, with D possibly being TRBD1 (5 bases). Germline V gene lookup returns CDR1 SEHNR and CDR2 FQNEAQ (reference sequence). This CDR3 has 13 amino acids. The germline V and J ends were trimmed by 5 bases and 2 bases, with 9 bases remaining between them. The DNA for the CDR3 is TGTGCCAGCAGCACCGGGGGTAACACTGAAGCTTTCTTT. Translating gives CASSTGGNTEAFF.

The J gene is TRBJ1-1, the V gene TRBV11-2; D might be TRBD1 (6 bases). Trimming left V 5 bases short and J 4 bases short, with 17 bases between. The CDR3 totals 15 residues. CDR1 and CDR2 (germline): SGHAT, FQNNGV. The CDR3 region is CASSPRSGVTTEAFF. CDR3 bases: TGTGCCAGCAGCCCTCGCTCAGGGGTAACCACTGAAGCTTTCTTT. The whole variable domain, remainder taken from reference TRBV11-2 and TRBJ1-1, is EAGVAQSPRYKIIEKRQSVAFWCNPISGHATLYWYQQILGQGPKLLIQFQNNGVVDDSQLPKDRFSAERLKGVDSTLKIQPAKLEDSAVYLCASSPRSGVTTEAFFGQGTRLTVV.

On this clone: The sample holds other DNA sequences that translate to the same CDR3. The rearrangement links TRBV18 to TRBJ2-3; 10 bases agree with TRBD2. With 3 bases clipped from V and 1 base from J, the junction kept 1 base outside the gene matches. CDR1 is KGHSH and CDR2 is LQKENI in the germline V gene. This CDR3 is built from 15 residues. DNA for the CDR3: TGTGCCAGCTCACCCGGACTAGCGGGCACAGATACGCAGTATTTT. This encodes CASSPGLAGTDTQYF.

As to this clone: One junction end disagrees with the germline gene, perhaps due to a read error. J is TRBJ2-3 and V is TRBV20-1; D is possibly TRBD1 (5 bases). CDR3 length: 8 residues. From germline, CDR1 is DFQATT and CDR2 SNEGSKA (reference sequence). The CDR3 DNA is TGCAGTGCTAGGGGGCCCGTTTTT. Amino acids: CSARGPVF.

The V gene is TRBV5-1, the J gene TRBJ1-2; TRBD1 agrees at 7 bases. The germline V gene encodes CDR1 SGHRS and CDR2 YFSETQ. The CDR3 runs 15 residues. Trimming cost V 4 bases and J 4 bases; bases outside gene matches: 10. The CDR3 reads CASSARQGSGYGYTF. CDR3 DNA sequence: TGCGCCAGCAGCGCCCGACAGGGATCAGGCTATGGCTACACCTTC.

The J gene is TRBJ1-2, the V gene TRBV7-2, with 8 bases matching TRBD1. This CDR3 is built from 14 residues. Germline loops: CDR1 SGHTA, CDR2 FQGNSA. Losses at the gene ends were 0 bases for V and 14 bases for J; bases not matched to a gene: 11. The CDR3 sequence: CASSLARGADRATF. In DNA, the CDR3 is TGTGCCAGCAGCTTAGCCCGGGGGGCGGACAGGGCAACCTTC.

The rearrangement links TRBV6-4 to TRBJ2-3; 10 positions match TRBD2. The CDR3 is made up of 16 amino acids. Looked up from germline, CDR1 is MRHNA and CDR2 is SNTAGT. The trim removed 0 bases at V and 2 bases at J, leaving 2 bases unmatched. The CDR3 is CASSDSSGGATDTQYF. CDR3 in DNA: TGTGCCAGCAGTGACTCGAGCGGGGGGGCCACAGATACGCAGTATTTT.

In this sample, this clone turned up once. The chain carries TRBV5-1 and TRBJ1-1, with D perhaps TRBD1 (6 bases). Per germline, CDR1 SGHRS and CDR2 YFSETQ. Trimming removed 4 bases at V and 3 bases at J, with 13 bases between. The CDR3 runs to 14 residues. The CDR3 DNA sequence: TGCGCCAGCAGCCCAGGGCCAGGGGACACTGAAGCTTTCTTT. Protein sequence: CASSPGPGDTEAFF.

CDR3 in DNA: TGTGCCTGGAGTTTCACAGCGAACACTGAAGCTTTCTTT. Its protein product is CAWSFTANTEAFF. V and J are TRBV30 and TRBJ1-1; D gene uncertain. V lost 2 bases to trimming and J lost 1 base, with 8 bases between them. The CDR3 is 13 amino acids. Germline values: CDR1 GTSNPN, CDR2 SVGIG (reference sequence).

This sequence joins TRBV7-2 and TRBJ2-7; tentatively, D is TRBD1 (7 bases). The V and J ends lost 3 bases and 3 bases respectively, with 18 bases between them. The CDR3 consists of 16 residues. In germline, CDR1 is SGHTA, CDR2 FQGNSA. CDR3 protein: CASSLAESRGVYEQYF. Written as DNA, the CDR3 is TGTGCCAGCAGCTTGGCTGAGAGCAGGGGGGTCTACGAGCAGTACTTC.

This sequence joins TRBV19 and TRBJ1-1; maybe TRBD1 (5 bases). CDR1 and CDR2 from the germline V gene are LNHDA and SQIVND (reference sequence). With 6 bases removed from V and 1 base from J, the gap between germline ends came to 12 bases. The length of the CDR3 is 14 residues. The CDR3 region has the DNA TGTGCCAGTAGCCCCTCAACAGGGAACACTGAAGCTTTCTTT. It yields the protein CASSPSTGNTEAFF.

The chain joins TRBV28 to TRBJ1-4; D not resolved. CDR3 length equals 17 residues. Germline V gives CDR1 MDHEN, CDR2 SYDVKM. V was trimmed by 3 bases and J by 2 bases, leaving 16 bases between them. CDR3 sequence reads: CASSLTPRRGTNEKLFF. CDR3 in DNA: TGTGCCAGCAGTTTGACCCCAAGAAGAGGGACTAATGAAAAACTGTTTTTT.

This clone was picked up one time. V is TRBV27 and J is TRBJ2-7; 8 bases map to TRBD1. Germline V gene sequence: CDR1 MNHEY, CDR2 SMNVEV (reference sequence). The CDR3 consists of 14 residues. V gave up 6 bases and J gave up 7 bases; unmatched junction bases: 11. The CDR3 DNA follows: TGTGCCAGCAGACCACTGGCAGGGGGCAGGGAGCAGTACTTC. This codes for CASRPLAGGREQYF.

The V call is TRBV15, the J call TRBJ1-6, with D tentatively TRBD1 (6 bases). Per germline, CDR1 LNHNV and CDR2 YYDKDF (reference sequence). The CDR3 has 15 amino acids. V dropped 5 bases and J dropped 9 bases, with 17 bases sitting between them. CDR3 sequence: CATSPGQGSGSPLHF. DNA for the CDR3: TGTGCCACCAGCCCCGGTCAGGGGAGCGGTTCACCCCTCCACTTT.

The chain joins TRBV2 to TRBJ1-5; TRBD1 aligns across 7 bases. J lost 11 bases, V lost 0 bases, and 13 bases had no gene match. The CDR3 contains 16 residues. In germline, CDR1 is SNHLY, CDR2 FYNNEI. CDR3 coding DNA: TGTGCCAGCAGTGAAGCTGGGGACAGATCGTCAAAGACCCAGCATTTT. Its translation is CASSEAGDRSSKTQHF.

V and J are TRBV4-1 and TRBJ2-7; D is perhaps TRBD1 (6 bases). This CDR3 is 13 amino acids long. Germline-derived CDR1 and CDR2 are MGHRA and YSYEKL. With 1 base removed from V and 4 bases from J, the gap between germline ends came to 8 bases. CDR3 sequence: CASSQVGAYEQYF. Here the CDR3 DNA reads TGCGCCAGCAGCCAAGTGGGGGCTTACGAGCAGTACTTC.

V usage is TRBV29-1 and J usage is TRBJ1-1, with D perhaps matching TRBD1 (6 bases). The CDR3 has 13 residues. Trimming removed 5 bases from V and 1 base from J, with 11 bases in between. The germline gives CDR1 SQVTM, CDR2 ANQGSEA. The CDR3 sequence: CSVSRQENTEAFF. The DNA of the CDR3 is TGCAGCGTTTCGAGACAGGAGAACACTGAAGCTTTCTTT.

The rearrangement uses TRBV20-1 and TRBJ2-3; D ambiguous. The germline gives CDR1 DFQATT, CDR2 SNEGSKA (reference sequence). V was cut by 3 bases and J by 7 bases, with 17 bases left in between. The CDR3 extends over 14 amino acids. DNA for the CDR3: TGCAGTGCTAGTGAGCGAATAGCTTCCCATACGCAGTATTTT. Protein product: CSASERIASHTQYF.

CDR3 sequence (DNA): TGTGCCAGCAGAGAGTCGGTTGAGCAGTTCTTC. It yields the protein CASRESVEQFF. The chain is built from TRBV7-9 and TRBJ2-1, with unresolved D. The V gene lost 6 bases and the J gene lost 9 bases, with 9 bases spanning the gap. CDR3 size: 11 residues. Germline CDR1 is SEHNR and CDR2 is FQNEAQ (reference sequence). Drawing the rest from reference TRBV7-9 and TRBJ2-1, the complete variable domain is DTGVSQNPRHKITKRGQNVTFRCDPISEHNRLYWYRQTLGQGPEFLTYFQNEAQLEKSRLLSDRFSAERPKGSFSTLEIQRTEQGDSAMYLCASRESVEQFFGPGTRLTVL.

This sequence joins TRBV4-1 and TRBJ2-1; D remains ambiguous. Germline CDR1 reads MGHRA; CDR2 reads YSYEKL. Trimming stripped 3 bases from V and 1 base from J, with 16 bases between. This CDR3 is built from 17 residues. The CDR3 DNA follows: TGCGCCAGCAGCCAGCAACCCATAACAGAATCCTACAATGAGCAGTTCTTC. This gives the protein CASSQQPITESYNEQFF.

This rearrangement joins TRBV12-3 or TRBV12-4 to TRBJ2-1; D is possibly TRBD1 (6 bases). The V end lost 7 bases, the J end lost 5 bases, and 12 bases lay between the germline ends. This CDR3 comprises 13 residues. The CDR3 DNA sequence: TGTGCCAGCACTGACAGGCCCCACAATGAGCAGTTCTTC. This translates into CASTDRPHNEQFF.

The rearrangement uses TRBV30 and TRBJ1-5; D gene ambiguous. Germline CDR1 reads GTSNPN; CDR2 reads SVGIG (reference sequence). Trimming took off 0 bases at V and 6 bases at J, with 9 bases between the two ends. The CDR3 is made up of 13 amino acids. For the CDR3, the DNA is TGTGCCTGGAGTGTAAGTGGACTTCAGCCCCAGCATTTT. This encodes CAWSVSGLQPQHF.

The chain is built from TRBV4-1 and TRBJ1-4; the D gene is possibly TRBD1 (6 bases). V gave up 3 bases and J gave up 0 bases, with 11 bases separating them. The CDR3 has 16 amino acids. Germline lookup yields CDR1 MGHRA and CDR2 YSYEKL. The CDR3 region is CASSHTTGPTNEKLFF. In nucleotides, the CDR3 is TGCGCCAGCAGCCATACGACAGGCCCAACTAATGAAAAACTGTTTTTT.